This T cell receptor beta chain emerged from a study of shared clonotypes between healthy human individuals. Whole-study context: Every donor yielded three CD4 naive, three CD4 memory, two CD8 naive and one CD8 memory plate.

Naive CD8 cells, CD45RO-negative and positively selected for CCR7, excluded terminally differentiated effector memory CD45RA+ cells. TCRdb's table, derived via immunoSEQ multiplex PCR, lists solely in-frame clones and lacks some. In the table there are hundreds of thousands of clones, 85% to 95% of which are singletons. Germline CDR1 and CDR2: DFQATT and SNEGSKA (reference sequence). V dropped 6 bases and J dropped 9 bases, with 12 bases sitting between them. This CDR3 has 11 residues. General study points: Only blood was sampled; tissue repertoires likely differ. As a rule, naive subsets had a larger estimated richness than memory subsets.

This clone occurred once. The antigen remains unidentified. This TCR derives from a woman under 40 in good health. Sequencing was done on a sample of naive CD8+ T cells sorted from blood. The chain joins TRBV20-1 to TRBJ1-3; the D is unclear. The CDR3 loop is CSAEEFGTIYF. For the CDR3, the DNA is TGCAGTGCCGAGGAGTTTGGCACCATATATTTT.